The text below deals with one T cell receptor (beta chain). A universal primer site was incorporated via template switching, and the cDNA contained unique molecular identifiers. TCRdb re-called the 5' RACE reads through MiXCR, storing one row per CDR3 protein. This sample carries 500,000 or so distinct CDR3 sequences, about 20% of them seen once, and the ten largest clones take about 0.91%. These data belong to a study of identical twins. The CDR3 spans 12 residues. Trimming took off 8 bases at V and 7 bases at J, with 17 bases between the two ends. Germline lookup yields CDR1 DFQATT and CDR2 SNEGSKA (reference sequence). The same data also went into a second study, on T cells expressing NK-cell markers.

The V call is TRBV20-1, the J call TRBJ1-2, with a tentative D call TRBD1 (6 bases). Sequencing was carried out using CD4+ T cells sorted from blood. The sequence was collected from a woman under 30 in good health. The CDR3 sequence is CSRSRGAGGYTF. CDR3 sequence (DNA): TGCAGTCGGAGTCGGGGGGCTGGTGGCTACACCTTC.